The 8 T cell receptor beta chains below come from one sample, sequenced in a study of breast tumors, draining lymph nodes, adjacent tissues. MiXCR, run by TCRdb on the multiplex PCR reads, gives a single entry per CDR3 protein. The table records under 70,000 distinct CDR3 sequences, roughly two fifths of them present only once. Sample: breast tumor tissue. The receptor set was obtained from a female donor with breast cancer. Some clones in this sample may be carry-over from other donors' samples.

This clonotype was observed at least ten times. The genes are TRBV2 and TRBJ2-7, with D unclear. This CDR3 is 11 amino acids long. CDR1 is SNHLY, CDR2 FYNNEI, per germline. V was shortened by 3 bases and J by 3 bases, with 3 bases between the two germline ends. This chain's CDR3 is CASSENYEQYF. CDR3 sequence (DNA): TGTGCCAGCAGTGAGAACTACGAGCAGTACTTC.

This clonotype was seen just once. The CDR3 spells CASSPGGGSSGANVLTF. Written as DNA, the CDR3 is TGTGCCAGCAGCCCGGGGGGGGGAAGCTCTGGGGCCAACGTCCTGACTTTC. The chain is built from TRBV7-8 and TRBJ2-6; 8 nucleotides align to TRBD2. There are 17 residues in the CDR3. The V segment lost 5 bases and the J segment 0 bases; nucleotides outside the gene matches: 6. Germline assignment: CDR1 SGHVS and CDR2 FQNEAQ.

The V and J genes are TRBV29-1 and TRBJ1-3; D might be TRBD1 (5 bases). The V gene lost 6 bases and the J gene lost 13 bases, with 16 bases spanning the gap. Germline-derived CDR1 and CDR2 are SQVTM and ANQGSEA. The CDR3 is 11 residues long. The CDR3 nucleotides read TGCAGCGTAGGGACGGGCGGAACTATATATTTT. Translated, it gives CSVGTGGTIYF.

The chain joins TRBV2 to TRBJ2-7; 7 bases agree with TRBD1. The junction had 2 bases not matched to a gene; V was cut back by 8 bases and J by 4 bases. The germline V gene encodes CDR1 SNHLY and CDR2 FYNNEI. This CDR3 is 11 amino acids long. The CDR3 reads CASGTVYEQYF. In DNA form, the CDR3 reads TGTGCCAGCGGGACAGTTTACGAGCAGTACTTC.

Many counts were recorded for this clonotype. This chain uses TRBV7-8 with TRBJ1-5, with D possibly TRBD1 on 5 matching bases. The CDR3 is made up of 16 amino acids. V was shortened by 3 bases and J by 3 bases, with 15 bases between the two germline ends. In germline, CDR1 is SGHVS, CDR2 FQNEAQ. Here the CDR3 DNA reads TGTGCCAGCAGCTTGGGGCTGGCTGTGAACAATCAGCCCCAGCATTTT. Protein product: CASSLGLAVNNQPQHF.

On this clonotype: Mismatch with germline at one junction end may stem from a read error. The chain links TRBV6-1 to TRBJ1-4; TRBD1 might be the D (6 bases). This CDR3 contains 13 residues. Germline V CDR1 and CDR2: MNHNS, SASEGT. CDR3 in DNA: TGTGCCAGCAGTAGGGCAGGGGTTGAAAAACTGCTTTTT. It translates to CASSRAGVEKLLF.

This clonotype has at least ten counts. The chain has TRBV6-5 and TRBJ1-3; D perhaps matches TRBD1 (6 bases). Trimming removed 2 bases at V and 2 bases at J, with 10 bases between. Germline assignment: CDR1 MNHEY and CDR2 SVGAGI. The CDR3 length is 15 residues. The CDR3 bases are TGTGCCAGCAGTTACAGAGGGGGGCCTGGAAACACCATATATTTT. It specifies CASSYRGGPGNTIYF.

This clonotype has a count of ten or more. J is TRBJ1-4 and V is TRBV28; D uncertain. Germline assignment: CDR1 MDHEN and CDR2 SYDVKM. V lost 6 bases and J 0 bases, leaving 8 bases between the germline ends. The CDR3 consists of 14 residues. In DNA, the CDR3 is TGTGCCAGCAGCTGGGGTTCAACTAATGAAAAACTGTTTTTT. Translated, it gives CASSWGSTNEKLFF. Drawing the rest from reference TRBV28 and TRBJ1-4, the complete variable domain is DVKVTQSSRYLVKRTGEKVFLECVQDMDHENMFWYRQDPGLGLRLIYFSYDVKMKEKGDIPEGYSVSREKKERFSLILESASTNQTSMYLCASSWGSTNEKLFFGSGTQLSVL.